This T cell receptor (beta chain) came from a study of cytomegalovirus exposure and HLA in healthy donors. Study at large: Assignment to the Caucasian-associated ancestry cluster applied to around 82% of the approximately 400 genotyped donors.

V was trimmed by 2 bases and J by 0 bases, leaving 10 bases between them. This CDR3 region has 15 residues. Germline V lookup: CDR1 MNHEY, CDR2 SVGAGI. The study ran its PCR with 60 Vbeta and 13 Jbeta primers. The assay was immunoSEQ multiplex PCR, and TCRdb's table has in-frame clones only and misses some. The data show roughly 130,000 clones, around 69% seen once. This sequence was found in a human donor in good health. Sequencing was performed on PBMCs. The rearrangement uses TRBV6-5 and TRBJ1-1, with D perhaps matching TRBD1 (6 bases). The CDR3 DNA reads TGTGCCAGCAGTTACACAGGGTGGATGAACACTGAAGCTTTCTTT. Translating gives CASSYTGWMNTEAFF.